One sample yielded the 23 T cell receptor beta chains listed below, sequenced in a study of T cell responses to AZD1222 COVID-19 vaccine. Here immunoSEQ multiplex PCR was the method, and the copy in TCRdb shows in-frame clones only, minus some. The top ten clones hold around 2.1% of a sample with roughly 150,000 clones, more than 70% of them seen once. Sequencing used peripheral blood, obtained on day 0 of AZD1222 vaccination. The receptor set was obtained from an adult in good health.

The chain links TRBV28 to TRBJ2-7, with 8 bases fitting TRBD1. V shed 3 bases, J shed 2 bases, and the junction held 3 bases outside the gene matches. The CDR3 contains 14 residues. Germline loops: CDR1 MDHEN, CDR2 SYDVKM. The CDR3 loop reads CASSLDRATYEQYF. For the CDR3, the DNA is TGTGCCAGCAGTTTGGACAGGGCCACCTACGAGCAGTACTTC. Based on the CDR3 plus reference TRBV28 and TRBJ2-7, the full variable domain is DVKVTQSSRYLVKRTGEKVFLECVQDMDHENMFWYRQDPGLGLRLIYFSYDVKMKEKGDIPEGYSVSREKKERFSLILESASTNQTSMYLCASSLDRATYEQYFGPGTRLTVT.

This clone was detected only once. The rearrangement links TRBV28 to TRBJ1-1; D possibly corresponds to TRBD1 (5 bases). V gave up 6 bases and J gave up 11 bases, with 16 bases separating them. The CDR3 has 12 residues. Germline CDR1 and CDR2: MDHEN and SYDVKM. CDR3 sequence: CASRPPGVRAFF. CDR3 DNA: TGTGCCAGCAGACCCCCGGGGGTGAGGGCTTTCTTT.

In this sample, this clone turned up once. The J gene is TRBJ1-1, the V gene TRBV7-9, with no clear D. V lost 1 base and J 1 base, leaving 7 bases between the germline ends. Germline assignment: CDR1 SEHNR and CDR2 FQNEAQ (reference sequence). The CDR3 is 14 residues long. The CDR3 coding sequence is TGTGCCAGCAGCTTAGGAACGACGAACACTGAAGCTTTCTTT. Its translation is CASSLGTTNTEAFF.

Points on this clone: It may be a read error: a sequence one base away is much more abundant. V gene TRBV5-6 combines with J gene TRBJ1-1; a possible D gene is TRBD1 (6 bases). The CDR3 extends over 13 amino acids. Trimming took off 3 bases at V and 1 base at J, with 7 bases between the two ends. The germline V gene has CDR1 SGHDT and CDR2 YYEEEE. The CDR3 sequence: CASSSTGNTEAFF. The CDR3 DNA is TGTGCCAGCAGCTCGACAGGGAACACTGAAGCTTTCTTT.

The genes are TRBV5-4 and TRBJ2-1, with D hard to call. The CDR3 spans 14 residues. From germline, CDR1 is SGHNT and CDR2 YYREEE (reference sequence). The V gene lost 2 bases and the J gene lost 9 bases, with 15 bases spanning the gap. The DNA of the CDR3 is TGTGCCAGCAGCTTAAACCCCCGGGTTGGTGAGCAGTTCTTC. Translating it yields CASSLNPRVGEQFF.

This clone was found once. The chain's CDR3 is CASSEIGGRRSYNEQFF. The CDR3, as DNA: TGTGCCAGCAGTGAGATTGGCGGGAGACGGAGCTACAATGAGCAGTTCTTC. The genes are TRBV2 and TRBJ2-1; 7 nucleotides agree with TRBD2. V was clipped by 3 bases and J by 3 bases; unmatched bases: 11. Per germline, CDR1 SNHLY and CDR2 FYNNEI. This CDR3 is built from 17 residues.

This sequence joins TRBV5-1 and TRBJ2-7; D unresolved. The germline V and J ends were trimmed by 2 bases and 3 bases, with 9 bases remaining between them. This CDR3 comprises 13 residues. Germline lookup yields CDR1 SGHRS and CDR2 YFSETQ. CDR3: CASSLGYRYEQYF. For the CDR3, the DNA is TGCGCCAGCAGCTTAGGATATCGCTACGAGCAGTACTTC.

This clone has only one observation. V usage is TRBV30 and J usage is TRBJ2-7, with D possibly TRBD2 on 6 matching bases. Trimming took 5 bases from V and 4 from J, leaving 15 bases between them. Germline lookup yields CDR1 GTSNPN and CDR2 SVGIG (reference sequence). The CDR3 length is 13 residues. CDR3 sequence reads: CAWGPGGRYEQYF. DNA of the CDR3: TGTGCCTGGGGCCCCGGGGGTAGGTACGAGCAGTACTTC.

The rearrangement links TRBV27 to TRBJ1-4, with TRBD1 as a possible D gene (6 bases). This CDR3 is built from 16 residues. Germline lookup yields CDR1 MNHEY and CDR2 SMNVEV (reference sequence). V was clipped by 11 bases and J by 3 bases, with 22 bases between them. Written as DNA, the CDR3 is TGTGCCGTCCCCAACCCCGAGGGGGGAGCTAATGAAAAACTGTTTTTT. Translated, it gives CAVPNPEGGANEKLFF.

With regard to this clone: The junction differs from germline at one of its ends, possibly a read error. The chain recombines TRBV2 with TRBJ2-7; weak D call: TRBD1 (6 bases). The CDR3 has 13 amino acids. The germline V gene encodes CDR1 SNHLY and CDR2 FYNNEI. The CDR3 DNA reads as TGTGCCAGCAGTTACGGAGGACAGCCCTCCCCGAACTTC. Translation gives CASSYGGQPSPNF.

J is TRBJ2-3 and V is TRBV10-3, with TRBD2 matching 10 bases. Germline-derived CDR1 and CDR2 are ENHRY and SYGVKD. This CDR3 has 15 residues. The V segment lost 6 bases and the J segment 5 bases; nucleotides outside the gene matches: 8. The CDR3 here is CAISPILAGVDTQYF. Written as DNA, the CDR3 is TGTGCCATCAGCCCGATTCTAGCGGGAGTAGATACGCAGTATTTT.

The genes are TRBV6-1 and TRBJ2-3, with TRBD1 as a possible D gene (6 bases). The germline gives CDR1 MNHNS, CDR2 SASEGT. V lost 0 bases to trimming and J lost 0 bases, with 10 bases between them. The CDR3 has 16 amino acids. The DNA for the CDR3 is TGTGCCAGCAGTGAAGCGATCAGGGGCAGCACAGATACGCAGTATTTT. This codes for CASSEAIRGSTDTQYF.

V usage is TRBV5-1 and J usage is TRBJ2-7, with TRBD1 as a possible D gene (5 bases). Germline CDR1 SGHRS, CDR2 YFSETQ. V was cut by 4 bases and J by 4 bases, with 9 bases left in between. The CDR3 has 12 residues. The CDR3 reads CASSLQGYEQYF. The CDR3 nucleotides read TGCGCCAGCAGCCTGCAGGGTTACGAGCAGTACTTC.

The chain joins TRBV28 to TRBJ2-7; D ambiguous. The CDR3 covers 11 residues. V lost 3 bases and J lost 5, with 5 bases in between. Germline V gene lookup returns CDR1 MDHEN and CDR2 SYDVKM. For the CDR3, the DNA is TGTGCCAGCAGTTTGCACGACGAGCAGTACTTC. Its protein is CASSLHDEQYF.

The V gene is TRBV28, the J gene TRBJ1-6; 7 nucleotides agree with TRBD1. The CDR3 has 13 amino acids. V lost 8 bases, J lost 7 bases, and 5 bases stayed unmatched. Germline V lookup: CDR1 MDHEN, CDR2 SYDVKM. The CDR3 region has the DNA TGTGCCAGCGCGCCAGGGGGGAATTCACCCCTCCACTTT. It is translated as CASAPGGNSPLHF.

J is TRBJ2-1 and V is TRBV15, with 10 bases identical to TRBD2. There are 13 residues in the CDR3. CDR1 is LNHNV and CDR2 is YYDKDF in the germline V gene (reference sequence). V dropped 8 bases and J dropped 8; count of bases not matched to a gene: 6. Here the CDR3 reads CATGAGGPYEQFF. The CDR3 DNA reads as TGTGCCACCGGAGCGGGAGGGCCCTATGAGCAGTTCTTC. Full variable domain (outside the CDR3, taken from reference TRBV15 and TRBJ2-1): DAMVIQNPRYQVTQFGKPVTLSCSQTLNHNVMYWYQQKSSQAPKLLFHYYDKDFNNEADTPDNFQSRRPNTSFCFLDIRSPGLGDTAMYLCATGAGGPYEQFFGPGTRLTVL.

For the CDR3, the DNA is TGTGCCTGGGGACAGGCGGATAGCAATCAGCCCCAGCATTTT. Translated, it gives CAWGQADSNQPQHF. The chain has TRBV7-9 and TRBJ1-5; TRBD1 matches 8 bases. The CDR3 has 14 amino acids. CDR1 and CDR2 (germline): SEHNR, FQNEAQ (reference sequence). V shed 11 bases and J 0 bases; nucleotides not matched to a gene: 6.

The chain's CDR3 is CASTPGPTGELFF. The CDR3 DNA reads as TGTGCCAGCACACCCGGTCCAACCGGGGAGCTGTTTTTT. V is TRBV25-1 and J is TRBJ2-2; D unresolved. CDR1 and CDR2 (germline): MGHDK, SYGVNS. The CDR3 has 13 residues. The ends were cut back, 7 bases at V and 5 bases at J, with 11 bases in the middle.

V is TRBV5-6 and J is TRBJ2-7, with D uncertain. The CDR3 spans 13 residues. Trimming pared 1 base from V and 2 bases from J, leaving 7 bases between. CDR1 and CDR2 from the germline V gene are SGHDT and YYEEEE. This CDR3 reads CASSLLQTYEQYF. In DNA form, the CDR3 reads TGTGCCAGCAGCTTGTTACAGACCTACGAGCAGTACTTC.

As DNA, the CDR3 is TGTGCCAGTAGTGCGGGACTAGTCTCGGAGACCCAGTACTTC. Translation gives CASSAGLVSETQYF. The gene calls are TRBV19 and TRBJ2-5, with TRBD2 matching 8 bases. This CDR3 is built from 14 residues. Looked up from germline, CDR1 is LNHDA and CDR2 is SQIVND (reference sequence). The ends lost 5 bases at V and 5 bases at J; junction bases unmatched: 7.

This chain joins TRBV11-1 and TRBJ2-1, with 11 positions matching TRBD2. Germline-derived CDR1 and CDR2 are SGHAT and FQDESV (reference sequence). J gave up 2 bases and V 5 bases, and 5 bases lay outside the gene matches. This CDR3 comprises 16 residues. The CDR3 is CASSDLTSGTYNEQFF. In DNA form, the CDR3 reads TGTGCCAGCAGCGACCTGACTAGCGGGACCTACAATGAGCAGTTCTTC. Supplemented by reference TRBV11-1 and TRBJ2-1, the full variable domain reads EAEVAQSPRYKITEKSQAVAFWCDPISGHATLYWYRQILGQGPELLVQFQDESVVDDSQLPKDRFSAERLKGVDSTLKIQPAELGDSAMYLCASSDLTSGTYNEQFFGPGTRLTVL.

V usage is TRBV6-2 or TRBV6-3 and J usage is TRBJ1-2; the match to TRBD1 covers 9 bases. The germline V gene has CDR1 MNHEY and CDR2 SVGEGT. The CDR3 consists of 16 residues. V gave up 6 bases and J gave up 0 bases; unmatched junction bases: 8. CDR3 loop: CASSPERQGANYGYTF. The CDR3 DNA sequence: TGTGCCAGCAGCCCTGAACGACAGGGGGCTAACTATGGCTACACCTTC.

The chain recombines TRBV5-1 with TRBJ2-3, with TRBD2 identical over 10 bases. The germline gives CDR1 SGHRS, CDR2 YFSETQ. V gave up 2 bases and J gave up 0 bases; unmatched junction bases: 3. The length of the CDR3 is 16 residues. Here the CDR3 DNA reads TGCGCCAGCAGCTTTGGACTAGCGGTTAGCACAGATACGCAGTATTTT. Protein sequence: CASSFGLAVSTDTQYF.